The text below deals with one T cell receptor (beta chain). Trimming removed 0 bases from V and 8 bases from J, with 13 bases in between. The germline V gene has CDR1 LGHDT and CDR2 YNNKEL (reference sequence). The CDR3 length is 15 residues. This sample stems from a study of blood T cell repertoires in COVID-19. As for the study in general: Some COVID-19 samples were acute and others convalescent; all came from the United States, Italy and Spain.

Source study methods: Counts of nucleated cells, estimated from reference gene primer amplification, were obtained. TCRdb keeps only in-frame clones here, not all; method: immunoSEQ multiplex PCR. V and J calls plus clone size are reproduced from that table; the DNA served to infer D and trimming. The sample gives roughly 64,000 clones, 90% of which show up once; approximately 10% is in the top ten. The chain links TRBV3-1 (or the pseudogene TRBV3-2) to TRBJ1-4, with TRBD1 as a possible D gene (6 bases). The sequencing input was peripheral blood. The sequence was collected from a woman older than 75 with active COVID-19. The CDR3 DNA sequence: TGTGCCAGCAGCCAAGATGGCGGGGGGCGCGAAAAACTGTTTTTT. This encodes CASSQDGGGREKLFF.